A selection of T cell receptor beta chains follows, all from one sample in a study of T cells in Graves' hyperthyroidism and ophthalmopathy. TCRdb fed the multiplex PCR reads into MiXCR, producing one record per CDR3 protein. The profile shows around 340,000 distinct CDR3 sequences, around 20% of them singletons. Sequencing input: blood. Every receptor here comes from a woman aged 50 to 60 with Graves' hyperthyroidism. CDR3s include the opening cysteine and the closing phenylalanine or tryptophan. Fields, in order: V gene, CDR3 length, clone size, J gene, D gene, CDR3 protein, CDR3 DNA. D genes are given only for firm matches. Size is omitted from some rows. Given values are once, few, many or a class for expanded clones.

V: TRBV14; length: 16; size: -; J: TRBJ2-7; D: -; CDR3: CASSHLQGDSSYEQYF; DNA: TGTGCCAGCAGCCACTTACAGGGCGACAGCTCCTACGAGCAGTACTTC
V: TRBV5-1; length: 15; size: many; J: TRBJ2-1; D: -; CDR3: CASSSGQLSVNEQFF; DNA: TGCGCCAGCAGCTCCGGACAGCTCTCGGTTAATGAGCAGTTCTTC
V: TRBV7-9; length: 14; size: many; J: TRBJ2-5; D: TRBD1; CDR3: CASTIQGRVKTQYF; DNA: TGTGCCAGCACGATACAGGGGCGGGTTAAGACCCAGTACTTC
V: TRBV30; length: 12; size: few; J: TRBJ2-2; D: -; CDR3: CASRIYTGELFF; DNA: TGTGCCTCCCGAATTTACACCGGGGAGCTGTTTTTT
V: TRBV4-1; length: 18; size: -; J: TRBJ2-3; D: TRBD2; CDR3: CASSQERVASGRTDTQYF; DNA: TGCGCCAGCAGCCAAGAAAGGGTAGCTAGCGGACGCACAGATACGCAGTATTTT
V: TRBV20-1; length: 14; size: few; J: TRBJ2-3; D: -; CDR3: CSALTYRGPDTQYF; DNA: TGCAGTGCTCTAACTTACCGGGGCCCAGATACGCAGTATTTT
V: TRBV20-1; length: 14; size: few; J: TRBJ1-5; D: -; CDR3: CSATGERSNQPQHF; DNA: TGCAGTGCTACAGGGGAGAGAAGCAATCAGCCCCAGCATTTT
V: TRBV7-8; length: 16; size: few; J: TRBJ2-3; D: -; CDR3: CASSGRRAPSTDTQYF; DNA: TGTGCCAGCAGCGGTAGGAGGGCCCCTAGCACAGATACGCAGTATTTT
V: TRBV3-1; length: 13; size: -; J: TRBJ1-1; D: -; CDR3: CASSPLLQTEAFF; DNA: TGTGCCAGCAGCCCACTCCTACAGACTGAAGCTTTCTTT
V: TRBV9; length: 12; size: many; J: TRBJ1-2; D: -; CDR3: CASSGGPDGYTF; DNA: TGTGCCAGCAGCGGGGGACCTGATGGCTACACCTTC
V: TRBV12-3/TRBV12-4; length: 12; size: few; J: TRBJ2-7; D: -; CDR3: CASSPLYHEQYF; DNA: TGTGCCAGCAGTCCCCTGTACCACGAGCAGTACTTC
V: TRBV4-1; length: 17; size: many; J: TRBJ2-3; D: TRBD2; CDR3: CASSQTGLAGGPDTQYF; DNA: TGCGCCAGCAGCCAAACTGGACTAGCGGGAGGACCAGATACGCAGTATTTT
V: TRBV7-9; length: 14; size: once; J: TRBJ2-7; D: TRBD2; CDR3: CASGTSGGTYEQYF; DNA: TGTGCCAGTGGGACTAGCGGCGGTACCTACGAGCAGTACTTC
V: TRBV6-1; length: 15; size: -; J: TRBJ2-4; D: TRBD2; CDR3: CASSPLAGGPGIQYF; DNA: TGTGCCAGCAGTCCGTTAGCGGGGGGGCCAGGCATTCAGTACTTC
V: TRBV20-1; length: 13; size: many; J: TRBJ1-1; D: -; CDR3: CSARDQEDTEAFF; DNA: TGCAGTGCTAGAGATCAGGAAGACACTGAAGCTTTCTTT
V: TRBV24-1; length: 18; size: -; J: TRBJ2-5; D: TRBD1; CDR3: CATSDPDRQGASQETQYF; DNA: TGTGCCACCAGTGACCCTGATCGACAGGGAGCTTCCCAAGAGACCCAGTACTTC
V: TRBV5-1; length: 16; size: -; J: TRBJ2-3; D: TRBD1; CDR3: CASRRGTGGGTDTQYF; DNA: TGCGCCAGCAGGCGTGGTACAGGGGGCGGCACAGATACGCAGTATTTT
V: TRBV7-9; length: 17; size: few; J: TRBJ1-4; D: TRBD1; CDR3: CASSSKFRTGGFEKLFF; DNA: TGTGCCAGCAGCTCAAAGTTTAGGACAGGGGGTTTTGAAAAACTGTTTTTT
V: TRBV30; length: 17; size: many; J: TRBJ2-6; D: -; CDR3: CAWSGLQGLSGANVLTF; DNA: TGTGCCTGGAGTGGGTTGCAGGGGCTCTCTGGGGCCAACGTCCTGACTTTC
V: TRBV20-1; length: 13; size: -; J: TRBJ2-5; D: -; CDR3: CSATASLVETQYF; DNA: TGCAGTGCGACAGCCTCGCTAGTCGAGACCCAGTACTTC
V: TRBV6-1; length: 15; size: few; J: TRBJ1-2; D: -; CDR3: CASSDGRLANYGHTF; DNA: TGTGCCAGCAGTGACGGACGGCTAGCTAACTATGGCCACACCTTC
V: TRBV28; length: 17; size: -; J: TRBJ1-3; D: TRBD1; CDR3: CASGHLGQGRSGNTIYF; DNA: TGTGCCAGCGGTCACCTGGGACAGGGGCGCTCTGGAAACACCATATATTTT
V: TRBV5-6; length: 16; size: -; J: TRBJ1-2; D: TRBD1; CDR3: CASSWGTGTGAFGYTF; DNA: TGTGCCAGCAGCTGGGGGACCGGGACAGGGGCCTTTGGCTACACCTTC
V: TRBV29-1; length: 12; size: many; J: TRBJ2-1; D: -; CDR3: CSVILGLDEQFF; DNA: TGCAGCGTTATACTGGGGCTGGATGAGCAGTTCTTC
V: TRBV18; length: 14; size: many; J: TRBJ2-1; D: -; CDR3: CASSSPGYSHEQFF; DNA: TGTGCCAGCTCATCCCCGGGATACTCCCATGAGCAGTTCTTC
V: TRBV29-1; length: 14; size: few; J: TRBJ2-4; D: TRBD2; CDR3: CSVSLAGGINIQYF; DNA: TGCAGCGTGTCCCTCGCCGGGGGGATTAACATTCAGTACTTC
V: TRBV11-2; length: 15; size: few; J: TRBJ1-3; D: TRBD1; CDR3: CASSFSGGSGNTIYF; DNA: TGTGCCAGCAGCTTCTCAGGGGGCTCTGGAAACACCATATATTTT
V: TRBV2; length: 14; size: many; J: TRBJ2-1; D: TRBD2; CDR3: CASSPREGRRRQFF; DNA: TGTGCCAGCAGTCCCCGGGAGGGTAGGAGGAGGCAGTTCTTC
V: TRBV4-2; length: 12; size: many; J: TRBJ2-7; D: -; CDR3: CASSTQGNEQYF; DNA: TGTGCCAGCAGCACACAGGGTAACGAGCAGTACTTC
V: TRBV2; length: 16; size: -; J: TRBJ1-5; D: -; CDR3: CASSEEISLFNQPQHF; DNA: TGTGCCAGCAGTGAAGAGATTAGTTTATTCAATCAGCCCCAGCATTTT
V: TRBV7-2; length: 14; size: -; J: TRBJ1-4; D: TRBD1; CDR3: CASSLEGQGRKLFF; DNA: TGTGCCAGCAGCTTGGAAGGACAGGGGAGAAAACTGTTTTTT
V: TRBV9; length: 14; size: many; J: TRBJ2-2; D: -; CDR3: CASSALQGNGELFF; DNA: TGTGCCAGCAGCGCCTTACAGGGTAACGGGGAGCTGTTTTTT
V: TRBV5-5; length: 18; size: many; J: TRBJ2-5; D: -; CDR3: CASSLDGSPHFPQETQYF; DNA: TGTGCCAGCAGCTTGGATGGTTCCCCGCACTTCCCACAAGAGACCCAGTACTTC
V: TRBV6-2/TRBV6-3; length: 14; size: -; J: TRBJ2-4; D: -; CDR3: CASSEDRAKNIQYF; DNA: TGTGCCAGCAGTGAAGACCGAGCCAAAAACATTCAGTACTTC
V: TRBV9; length: 15; size: -; J: TRBJ2-1; D: TRBD2; CDR3: CASSTGTSGRNEQFF; DNA: TGTGCCAGCAGCACAGGGACTAGCGGGAGGAATGAGCAGTTCTTC
V: TRBV12-3/TRBV12-4; length: 12; size: many; J: TRBJ1-2; D: -; CDR3: CASSLGQYGYTF; DNA: TGTGCCAGCAGTTTAGGACAATATGGCTACACCTTC
V: TRBV2; length: 12; size: many; J: TRBJ2-7; D: -; CDR3: CAGRAGVNEQYF; DNA: TGTGCCGGCCGGGCAGGGGTCAACGAGCAGTACTTC
V: TRBV18; length: 15; size: many; J: TRBJ2-4; D: -; CDR3: CASSPQGRAKNIQYF; DNA: TGTGCCAGCTCACCACAGGGGAGGGCCAAAAACATTCAGTACTTC
V: TRBV5-5; length: 15; size: many; J: TRBJ1-2; D: TRBD1; CDR3: CASSETGVKVVGYTF; DNA: TGTGCCAGTAGTGAGACAGGGGTTAAAGTCGTAGGCTACACCTTC
V: TRBV18; length: 15; size: many; J: TRBJ2-7; D: TRBD2; CDR3: CASSPSAGGGHEQYF; DNA: TGTGCCAGCTCACCATCTGCGGGAGGAGGCCACGAGCAGTACTTC
V: TRBV20-1; length: 12; size: few; J: TRBJ1-2; D: -; CDR3: CSATHSNYGYTF; DNA: TGCAGTGCTACTCACTCTAACTATGGCTACACCTTC